This is a list of T cell receptor beta chains from one sample in a study of blood T cell repertoires in COVID-19. Sequencing was performed with immunoSEQ multiplex PCR; in TCRdb, only in-frame clones are kept and a portion is missing. There are 25,000 to 30,000 clones in the sample; roughly 80% occur only once, and 45% to 60% lies in the top ten. The material sequenced was peripheral blood. The receptors originated from a man aged 45-65 years with active or convalescent COVID-19. The CDR3 runs from the conserved cysteine through the conserved F or W. The D gene is left open where the match is weak. Clone size is given for some rows only: seen once, a few or many times, or a class if the clone is expanded.

clone_size d_call j_call v_call cdr3_nt cdr3_aa
- - TRBJ1-1 TRBV5-1 TGCGCCAGCAGCTTACGGACAGCGAACACTGAAGCTTTCTTT CASSLRTANTEAFF
- - TRBJ1-2 TRBV19 TGTGCCAGTAGAGCACCGGGTCAAGAAATGGATGGCTACACCTTC CASRAPGQEMDGYTF
few - TRBJ2-2 TRBV11-2 TGTGCCAGCAGCTTAGAACCCGGGGCCGGGGAGCTGTTTTTT CASSLEPGAGELFF
- - TRBJ2-3 TRBV9 TGTGCCAGCAGCGCACAGGGTCTATACGCAGATACGCAGTATTTT CASSAQGLYADTQYF
- TRBD1 TRBJ2-2 TRBV6-5 TGTGCCAGCAGTTACGCACGACAGGGGTGGGAGCTGTTTTTT CASSYARQGWELFF
- TRBD2 TRBJ2-4 TRBV5-1 TGCGCCAGCAGCTTCTGGGGCGGGGGTACCAAAAACATTCAGTACTTC CASSFWGGGTKNIQYF
- TRBD1 TRBJ1-1 TRBV29-1 TGCAGCGTTGAATCCCGGACAGGGCAGCAAGCTTTCTTT CSVESRTGQQAFF
- TRBD2 TRBJ2-2 TRBV2 TGTGCCAGCAGTGCACGATCGGCGGGAGGGACCGGGGAGCTGTTTTTT CASSARSAGGTGELFF
- TRBD2 TRBJ2-3 TRBV6-6 TGTGCCACCACCGCTTGGCTAGCGGACAGCACAGATACGCAGTATTTT CATTAWLADSTDTQYF
- TRBD1 TRBJ1-2 TRBV11-2 TGTGCCAGCAGCTTGACAGGGGGCAGCTATGGCTACACCTTC CASSLTGGSYGYTF
- TRBD1 TRBJ2-7 TRBV19 TGTGCCAGTAGTATTGGGACAGGGACCTACGAGCAGTACTTC CASSIGTGTYEQYF
few TRBD2 TRBJ2-7 TRBV5-6 TGTGCCAGCAGCCAAGCGTATCTAACTAGCGGGGGGGACGAGCAGTACTTC CASSQAYLTSGGDEQYF
- - TRBJ2-1 TRBV5-1 TGCGCCAGCAGCCCCGGGGGTCCGGGGAGGCCCCACAATGAGCAGTTCTTC CASSPGGPGRPHNEQFF
few TRBD2 TRBJ2-1 TRBV20-1 TGCAGTGCCAACAAACTAGCGGAGCAGTTCTTC CSANKLAEQFF
- - TRBJ2-7 TRBV7-9 TGTGCCAGCAGCTTAGTTGGGCCTATGAGCGAGCAGTACTTC CASSLVGPMSEQYF
few - TRBJ2-2 TRBV27 TGTGCCAGCAGTTCACCGACAGGCAGCACCGGGGAGCTGTTTTTT CASSSPTGSTGELFF
- TRBD1 TRBJ2-7 TRBV24-1 TGTGCCACCAGTGATGGGACAGGGACAGACGAGCAGTACTTC CATSDGTGTDEQYF
few TRBD1 TRBJ2-7 TRBV7-6 TGTGCCAGCAGCAAAGACAGGGGATTTACCTACGAGCAGTACTTC CASSKDRGFTYEQYF
- TRBD1 TRBJ2-1 TRBV10-3 TGTGCCATCAGTGAACTCGGGACAGGGGGCTCGGGCAATGAGCAGTTCTTC CAISELGTGGSGNEQFF
once TRBD1 TRBJ1-5 TRBV6-5 TGTGCCAGCAAAGCAGGGGGCTATAGCAATCAGCCCCAGCATTTT CASKAGGYSNQPQHF
- - TRBJ2-1 TRBV12-2 TGTGCAAGTCGCTTAAAGTCGGGTGAGCAGTTCTTC CASRLKSGEQFF
once - TRBJ2-7 TRBV11-3 TGTGCCAGCAGCGACCGCGGAGGGGCCTACGAGCAGTACTTC CASSDRGGAYEQYF
- TRBD1 TRBJ2-3 TRBV5-4 TGTGCCAGCAGCTGGGGGGGACAGGGAAGTGATACGCAGTATTTT CASSWGGQGSDTQYF
once TRBD1 TRBJ1-4 TRBV18 TGTGCCAGCTCACCCCCGGGACAGGGAAATGAAAAACTGTTTTTT CASSPPGQGNEKLFF
- - TRBJ1-3 TRBV6-7 TGTGCCAGCAGTTACTCACTCCCAAAACTGGGAAACACCATATATTTT CASSYSLPKLGNTIYF
- - TRBJ2-7 TRBV18 TGTGCCAGCTCACCCAGTCTCTTGGAGGGCTACGAGCAGTACTTC CASSPSLLEGYEQYF